A single sample is the source of the 25 T cell receptor beta chains below, sequenced in a study of cytomegalovirus exposure and HLA in healthy donors (dated 2017 in TCRdb). The library relied on the immunoSEQ multiplex PCR assay. For the multiplex PCR, a mixture combining 60 forward primers for TCR Vbeta segments and 13 reverse primers for TCR Jbeta segments was used. TCRdb took over this immuneACCESS table, retaining in-frame rearrangements with V and J assigned. Such tables are incomplete; in checked studies, under half of the missing clones stem from an unresolved V gene, and the remainder is unexplained. Present in this sample are about 90,000 clones, nearly 70% of which were seen just once. Approximately 15% of the sample is taken by the ten largest. The sample consisted of PBMCs. The receptor source for this set is a woman in her forties or fifties in good health and CMV-seropositive.

This chain uses TRBV28 with TRBJ2-7, with TRBD1 matching 7 bases. Germline CDR1 is MDHEN and CDR2 is SYDVKM. After removal of 10 bases from V and 6 bases from J, the junction contained 9 bases not matched to a gene. The length of the CDR3 is 12 residues. CDR3 DNA: TGTGCCACCAGACAGGGCAGGGGCGAGCAGTACTTC. Protein sequence: CATRQGRGEQYF. The full variable domain, its missing parts supplied by reference TRBV28 and TRBJ2-7, is DVKVTQSSRYLVKRTGEKVFLECVQDMDHENMFWYRQDPGLGLRLIYFSYDVKMKEKGDIPEGYSVSREKKERFSLILESASTNQTSMYLCATRQGRGEQYFGPGTRLTVT.

This chain connects TRBV18 to TRBJ2-6; the D gene is possibly TRBD2 (7 bases). V was cut by 1 base and J by 4 bases, with 17 bases left in between. The CDR3 is 18 residues long. Germline V gene lookup returns CDR1 KGHSH and CDR2 LQKENI. CDR3 region: CASSPLWGGAGGANVLTF. In nucleotides, the CDR3 is TGTGCCAGCTCACCACTGTGGGGGGGCGCAGGAGGGGCCAACGTCCTGACTTTC.

This chain links TRBV5-8 with TRBJ1-2; no clear D. Trimming took off 7 bases at V and 4 bases at J, with 17 bases between the two ends. There are 14 residues in the CDR3. CDR1 and CDR2 (germline): SGHTS, YDEGEE. The chain's CDR3 is CASDLSIRVYGYTF. CDR3 nucleotide sequence: TGTGCCAGCGATTTGTCGATTCGGGTCTATGGCTACACCTTC. Looking up the rest from reference TRBV5-8 and TRBJ1-2 gives the full variable domain: EAGVTQSPTHLIKTRGQQATLRCSPISGHTSVYWYQQALGLGLQFLLWYDEGEERNRGNFPPRFSGRQFPNYSSELNVNALELEDSALYLCASDLSIRVYGYTFGSGTRLTVV.

This chain uses TRBV6-5 with TRBJ1-5; weak D call: TRBD1 (5 bases). CDR1 and CDR2 from the germline V gene are MNHEY and SVGAGI. V lost 5 bases and J lost 4, with 15 bases in between. There are 15 residues in the CDR3. The CDR3 sequence is CASSKGIGANQPQHF. In nucleotides, the CDR3 is TGTGCCAGCAGTAAGGGAATTGGGGCTAATCAGCCCCAGCATTTT.

This chain connects TRBV9 to TRBJ2-1, with no clear D. The CDR3 extends over 14 amino acids. CDR1 SGDLS and CDR2 YYNGEE come from the germline V gene. The germline V and J ends were trimmed by 0 bases and 5 bases, with 9 bases remaining between them. In DNA, the CDR3 is TGTGCCAGCAGCGTAGTGGGCCCTGACAATGAGCAGTTCTTC. Translation: CASSVVGPDNEQFF.

V and J are TRBV7-9 and TRBJ2-1; 7 bases align to TRBD1. J lost 4 bases, V lost 4 bases, and 4 bases had no gene match. Per germline, CDR1 SEHNR and CDR2 FQNEAQ (reference sequence). CDR3 length: 14 amino acids. The chain's CDR3 is CASSWDSSYNEQFF. DNA for the CDR3: TGTGCCAGCAGCTGGGACAGCAGTTACAATGAGCAGTTCTTC. The complete variable domain, with remaining parts taken from reference TRBV7-9 and TRBJ2-1, reads DTGVSQNPRHKITKRGQNVTFRCDPISEHNRLYWYRQTLGQGPEFLTYFQNEAQLEKSRLLSDRFSAERPKGSFSTLEIQRTEQGDSAMYLCASSWDSSYNEQFFGPGTRLTVL.

On this clone: One end of the junction is discordant with germline, which a read error may explain. The chain uses TRBV7-9 and TRBJ2-7; no firm D call. There are 12 residues in the CDR3. CDR1 SEHNR and CDR2 FQNEAQ come from the germline V gene (reference sequence). For the CDR3, the DNA is TGTTCCAGCAGCTTCAGCTCCTACGAGCAGTACTTC. It specifies CSSSFSSYEQYF.

The V call is TRBV9, the J call TRBJ1-2; D possibly corresponds to TRBD1 (5 bases). Germline loops: CDR1 SGDLS, CDR2 YYNGEE. The CDR3 consists of 19 residues. Trimming removed 3 bases at V and 3 bases at J, with 27 bases between. CDR3 in amino acids: CASSASSAGTVADYYGYTF. CDR3 sequence (DNA): TGTGCCAGCAGCGCCAGTAGCGCGGGGACTGTAGCCGATTACTATGGCTACACCTTC.

The V call is TRBV6-1, the J call TRBJ1-5, with 7 positions matching TRBD1. This CDR3 region has 13 residues. V gave up 7 bases and J gave up 4 bases; unmatched junction bases: 4. In germline, CDR1 is MNHNS, CDR2 SASEGT. The DNA of the CDR3 is TGTGCCAGCACCCAGACAGGGAATCAGCCCCAGCATTTT. It translates to CASTQTGNQPQHF.

The chain recombines TRBV19 with TRBJ1-5, with 12 bases that match TRBD1. Germline V gene lookup returns CDR1 LNHDA and CDR2 SQIVND (reference sequence). The V and J ends lost 3 bases and 3 bases, in that order; junction bases with no gene match: 9. The CDR3 loop spans 18 amino acids. The CDR3 region has the DNA TGTGCCAGTAGTATTTATGGGACAGGGGGCTCGTACAATCAGCCCCAGCATTTT. Translation: CASSIYGTGGSYNQPQHF.

The V and J genes are TRBV19 and TRBJ1-5, with D hard to call. V lost 4 bases, J lost 1 base, and 14 bases lay in between. Germline V CDR1 and CDR2: LNHDA, SQIVND (reference sequence). The CDR3 contains 16 residues. As DNA, the CDR3 is TGTGCCAGTAGTACCCTATTGGGCACAAGCAATCAGCCCCAGCATTTT. Translation: CASSTLLGTSNQPQHF. Full variable domain (remainder filled in from reference TRBV19 and TRBJ1-5): DGGITQSPKYLFRKEGQNVTLSCEQNLNHDAMYWYRQDPGQGLRLIYYSQIVNDFQKGDIAEGYSVSREKKESFPLTVTSAQKNPTAFYLCASSTLLGTSNQPQHFGDGTRLSIL.

The J gene is TRBJ2-5, the V gene TRBV5-6, with 7 positions matching TRBD2. With V trimmed by 4 bases and J by 2 bases, 8 bases remained unmatched. The germline V gene has CDR1 SGHDT and CDR2 YYEEEE. The length of the CDR3 is 15 residues. CDR3 coding DNA: TGTGCCAGCAGCCTATGGAGCGGGAATCAAGAGACCCAGTACTTC. Encoded protein: CASSLWSGNQETQYF.

V is TRBV5-1 and J is TRBJ2-1, with TRBD1 as a possible D gene (5 bases). V lost 0 bases, J lost 0 bases, and 10 bases lay in between. CDR3 size: 16 residues. Germline CDR1 is SGHRS and CDR2 is YFSETQ. The CDR3 spells CASSLGRTSSYNEQFF. DNA for the CDR3: TGCGCCAGCAGCTTGGGGCGGACAAGCTCCTACAATGAGCAGTTCTTC.

V usage is TRBV5-6 and J usage is TRBJ2-2, with 10 bases lining up with TRBD2. Per the germline V gene, CDR1 is SGHDT and CDR2 is YYEEEE. The CDR3 sequence is 16 residues long. Trimming took 2 bases from V and 6 from J; bases not matched to a gene: 7. The CDR3 DNA follows: TGTGCCAGCAGCTTTGTGAGCGGGAGGGCCGCCGGGGAGCTGTTTTTT. Its protein product is CASSFVSGRAAGELFF.

This rearrangement joins TRBV28 to TRBJ2-7; 9 positions agree with TRBD2. The CDR3 covers 14 residues. V was clipped by 8 bases and J by 4 bases; unmatched bases: 9. The germline gives CDR1 MDHEN, CDR2 SYDVKM. For the CDR3, the DNA is TGTGCCAGCGAAGATCCTAGCGGGGTATACGAGCAGTACTTC. Translating gives CASEDPSGVYEQYF.

This clone was picked up a small number of times. The V call is TRBV7-9, the J call TRBJ2-3; 10 nucleotides agree with TRBD2. There are 15 residues in the CDR3. After removal of 2 bases from V and 6 bases from J, the junction contained 5 bases not matched to a gene. Germline CDR1 reads SEHNR; CDR2 reads FQNEAQ (reference sequence). CDR3 DNA sequence: TGTGCCAGCAGCTTAACTAGCGGGACCGGGGATACGCAGTATTTT. As protein: CASSLTSGTGDTQYF.

The chain joins TRBV19 to TRBJ2-7; D not certain. This CDR3 comprises 15 residues. Germline lookup yields CDR1 LNHDA and CDR2 SQIVND (reference sequence). V lost 4 bases to trimming and J lost 5 bases, with 18 bases between them. This chain's CDR3 is CASSNRVSTQNEQYF. CDR3 coding DNA: TGTGCCAGTAGTAATCGCGTCTCCACCCAAAACGAGCAGTACTTC.

The chain has TRBV11-3 and TRBJ2-3; 12 bases fit TRBD1. J gave up 3 bases and V 8 bases, and 15 bases lay outside the gene matches. The germline V gene has CDR1 SGHNT and CDR2 YENEEA. This CDR3 has 18 residues. CDR3 bases: TGTGCCAGCGCGAGACAAACCCCGGGACAGGGGGCAACAGATACGCAGTATTTT. Encoded protein: CASARQTPGQGATDTQYF.

J is TRBJ2-5 and V is TRBV7-6; 7 bases fit TRBD1. Germline assignment: CDR1 SGHVS and CDR2 FNYEAQ. Trimming at V came to 5 bases and at J to 4 bases, leaving 13 bases not matched to a gene. CDR3 length: 16 residues. The CDR3 region is CASSPRQGGQGETQYF. DNA for the CDR3: TGTGCCAGCAGCCCTCGACAGGGCGGGCAAGGAGAGACCCAGTACTTC.

Comments on this clone: One junction end does not reproduce the germline sequence, and a read error may be involved. The gene calls are TRBV5-4 and TRBJ2-7; the D is unclear. Germline CDR1 is SGHNT and CDR2 is YYREEE (reference sequence). The CDR3 totals 13 residues. This chain's CDR3 is CASSFAGANEQYF. The CDR3 coding sequence is TGTGCCAGTAGCTTCGCTGGAGCCAACGAGCAGTACTTC.

The chain combines TRBV2 with TRBJ1-1; 8 positions agree with TRBD1. The CDR3 has 15 residues. The germline gives CDR1 SNHLY, CDR2 FYNNEI. The J segment lost 4 bases and the V segment lost 10 bases, leaving 14 bases of the junction unmatched. CDR3 amino acids: CATTLTRTGSTEAFF. The CDR3 DNA follows: TGTGCCACCACGCTTACTCGGACAGGGAGCACTGAAGCTTTCTTT.

J is TRBJ2-7 and V is TRBV9; 11 nucleotides line up with TRBD2. CDR1 is SGDLS, CDR2 YYNGEE, per germline. With 0 bases clipped from V and 9 bases from J, the junction kept 8 bases outside the gene matches. This CDR3 contains 15 residues. The CDR3 loop reads CASSVEPGLAVMQYF. The DNA of the CDR3 is TGTGCCAGCAGCGTAGAGCCGGGACTAGCGGTGATGCAGTACTTC. The variable domain in full, completed from reference TRBV9 and TRBJ2-7, reads DSGVTQTPKHLITATGQRVTLRCSPRSGDLSVYWYQQSLDQGLQFLIQYYNGEERAKGNILERFSAQQFPDLHSELNLSSLELGDSALYFCASSVEPGLAVMQYFGPGTRLTVT.

This clone showed up just a few times. This chain connects TRBV6-5 to TRBJ1-6; 8 bases fit TRBD1. CDR1 is MNHEY, CDR2 SVGAGI, per germline. V shed 6 bases and J 6 bases; nucleotides not matched to a gene: 4. The CDR3 extends over 14 amino acids. This chain's CDR3 is CASRQDRANSPLHF. The DNA for the CDR3 is TGTGCCAGCAGACAGGACAGGGCTAATTCACCCCTCCACTTT.

The gene calls are TRBV6-1 and TRBJ2-7; a weak D match, TRBD1 (6 bases). Trimming pared 9 bases from V and 1 base from J, leaving 10 bases between. Germline CDR1 and CDR2: MNHNS and SASEGT. This CDR3 contains 12 residues. The CDR3 reads CARPGTSYEQYF. CDR3 nucleotide sequence: TGTGCCAGACCCGGGACATCCTACGAGCAGTACTTC.

CDR3 protein: CASSKAPTGGAVTETQYF. The CDR3 DNA reads TGTGCCAGCAGCAAGGCCCCGACAGGGGGCGCGGTAACGGAGACCCAGTACTTC. V is TRBV21-1 and J is TRBJ2-5; no check of the table's D call, TRBD1, against the DNA was made. TRBV21-1 is an annotated pseudogene. The CDR3 consists of 18 residues.